The 25 T cell receptor delta chains listed next were all sequenced from one sample in a study of gamma-delta chains in newborns, infants, children. TCRdb re-called the reads with CATT. This table has 6,000 or so delta-chain clones, approximately 1.8% appearing once. Sample: blood. The receptors originated from a child who was a newborn, infant or young child, either healthy, febrile or measles-vaccinated (not recorded which).

Details on this clone: TCRdb shows a much larger clone's protein in place of this DNA's translation, and the two differ at residue 12, likely through a read error; the protein shown is translated from the DNA. The chain has TRDV1 and TRDJ1; D remains unclear. Germline V gene sequence: CDR1 TSWWSYY, CDR2 QGS. The CDR3 sequence is 15 residues long. The CDR3 bases are TGTGCTCTTGGGCCAGCTCCCCTCAGAGGAGATAGACTCATCTTT. As protein: CALGPAPLRGDRLIF.

In the case of this clone: A junction end diverges from the germline sequence, so it may reflect a read error. V gene TRDV2 combines with J gene TRDJ3; maybe TRDD3 (5 bases). Germline V CDR1 and CDR2: GEAIGNYY, EKD. This CDR3 region has 20 residues. CDR3 amino acids: CACDPAWATLGSWDTRQMFF. Written as DNA, the CDR3 is TGTGCCTGTGACCCGGCCTGGGCTACGCTAGGCTCCTGGGACACCCGCCAGATGTTTTTC.

To note about this clone: TCRdb records a much larger clone's protein for this DNA, with a difference at residue 7 that likely arises from a read error; the protein given is the translation of the DNA. The J gene is TRDJ3, the V gene TRDV2; D is possibly TRDD3 (5 bases). CDR1 is GEAIGNYY and CDR2 is EKD in the germline V gene. Trimming took 1 base from V and 0 from J, leaving 12 bases between them. This CDR3 comprises 18 residues. The CDR3 region has the DNA TGTGCCTGTGACACTCTGGAGGATAGCTCCTGGGACACCCGACAGATGTTTTTC. This encodes CACDTLEDSSWDTRQMFF.

A remark on this clone: This could be a read error, since a much larger clone is one nucleotide away. Other DNA sequences of this sample code for an identical CDR3. The genes are TRDV2 and TRDJ3; perhaps TRDD3 as D (5 bases). Germline CDR1 is GEAIGNYY and CDR2 is EKD. CDR3 length: 18 amino acids. The chain's CDR3 is CACDTAGGSSRDTRQMFF. In DNA, the CDR3 is TGTGCCTGTGACACCGCCGGGGGCTCCTCCCGGGACACCCGACAGATGTTTTTC.

This clone was observed a few times. The likely explanation is a read error, given a far larger clone one base away. This same CDR3 is encoded by further DNA sequences in the sample. The chain uses TRDV2 and TRDJ1, with 11 bases lining up with TRDD3. The CDR3 covers 16 residues. Germline V gene data show CDR1 as GEAIGNYY and CDR2 as EKD. DNA of the CDR3: TGTGCCTGTGACACGTTGGGGGATACGAACACCGACAAACTCATCTTT. This encodes CACDTLGDTNTDKLIF.

By its share, this clone is medium-sized (0.01 to 0.1%). The gene calls are TRDV2 and TRDJ3; 9 nucleotides line up with TRDD3. In germline, CDR1 is GEAIGNYY, CDR2 EKD. CDR3 length: 17 amino acids. Trimming cost V 1 base and J 0 bases; bases outside gene matches: 0. CDR3 protein: CACDTGIRSWDTRQMFF. In DNA, the CDR3 is TGTGCCTGTGACACGGGGATACGCTCCTGGGACACCCGACAGATGTTTTTC.

V is TRDV2 and J is TRDJ3; D is possibly TRDD3 (6 bases). The CDR3 spans 19 residues. V was trimmed by 0 bases and J by 0 bases, leaving 14 bases between them. Germline values: CDR1 GEAIGNYY, CDR2 EKD. The CDR3 DNA sequence: TGTGCCTGTGACACCTGGGGATCCGTTATCTCCTGGGACACCCGACAGATGTTTTTC. It is translated as CACDTWGSVISWDTRQMFF.

This clone was seen a handful of times. A read error may produce the germline difference seen at one junction end. V usage is TRDV2 and J usage is TRDJ3; the match to TRDD3 covers 7 bases. CDR3 length: 16 residues. The germline V gene has CDR1 GEAIGNYY and CDR2 EKD. The CDR3 loop is CACDYWGSWDTRQMFF. CDR3 nucleotides: TGTGCCTGTGACTACTGGGGCTCCTGGGACACCCGCCAGATGTTTTTC.

This clone occurred a few times. Since a far larger clone is one base different, this is likely a read error. J is TRDJ3 and V is TRDV2; 12 bases are a match to TRDD3. This CDR3 region has 18 residues. CDR1 and CDR2 from the germline V gene are GEAIGNYY and EKD. CDR3 region: CACDTVLGDTWDTRQVFF. The CDR3 DNA follows: TGTGCCTGTGACACCGTACTGGGGGATACCTGGGACACCCGACAGGTGTTTTTC.

About this clone: A far larger clone is one nucleotide away, so this likely arose from a read error. The V and J genes are TRDV2 and TRDJ2, with 9 bases identical to TRDD3. V lost 4 bases to trimming and J lost 4 bases; unmatched junction nucleotides: 6. This CDR3 spans 15 amino acids. Germline-derived CDR1 and CDR2 are GEAIGNYY and EKD. The chain's CDR3 is CACEPLGDKTAQLFF. In DNA form, the CDR3 reads TGTGCCTGTGAACCACTGGGGGACAAGACAGCACAACTCTTCTTT.

Only a few counts were recorded for this clone. TCRdb shows a much larger clone's protein in place of this DNA's translation, and the two differ at residue 14, likely through a read error; the protein shown is translated from the DNA. This chain connects TRDV2 to TRDJ3; the match to TRDD3 covers 12 bases. The germline V gene has CDR1 GEAIGNYY and CDR2 EKD. There are 20 residues in the CDR3. In DNA form, the CDR3 reads TGTGCCTGTGACTCGATACTACTGGGGGATACCTCCTGGAACACCCGACAGATGTTTTTC. It specifies CACDSILLGDTSWNTRQMFF.

This clone came up many times. It is likely a read error: a sequence one base away is far more abundant. V usage is TRDV2 and J usage is TRDJ2; TRDD3 matches 10 bases. The CDR3 contains 14 residues. Trimming cost V 5 bases and J 5 bases; bases outside gene matches: 4. Germline V lookup: CDR1 GEAIGNYY, CDR2 EKD. The CDR3 DNA sequence: TGTGCCTGTGGCATACTGGGGGATACAGCACAACTCTTCTTT. Translating gives CACGILGDTAQLFF.

This clone was found a few times. With a much larger clone just one base away, this may be a read error. This specimen includes other DNA sequences encoding the same CDR3. The rearrangement uses TRDV2 and TRDJ3, with 8 nucleotides matching TRDD3. This CDR3 has 20 residues. Germline V lookup: CDR1 GEAIGNYY, CDR2 EKD. CDR3 protein: CACDTMRTGGSSWDTRQMFF. The CDR3 DNA is TGTGCCTGTGACACCATGAGGACTGGGGGGAGCTCCTGGGACACCCGACAGATGTTCTTC.

This clone was seen only a few times. The protein that TCRdb holds for this DNA derives from a much larger clone and differs from the translated DNA at residue 14, which likely indicates a read error; the protein shown here is translated from the DNA. The chain is built from TRDV2 and TRDJ3; TRDD3 matches at 10 bases. This CDR3 is 19 amino acids long. Germline V CDR1 and CDR2: GEAIGNYY, EKD. CDR3 loop: CACDTWGIQSSWDARQMFF. CDR3 nucleotides: TGTGCCTGTGACACCTGGGGGATACAAAGCTCCTGGGACGCCCGACAGATGTTTTTC.

In its sample, this clone is large (0.1 to 1%). Other DNA sequences from this sample encode an identical CDR3 as well. CDR3 coding DNA: TGTGCCTGTGACACCGTACTGGGGGATACGAGCTCCTGGGACACCCGACAGATGTTTTTC. Its protein is CACDTVLGDTSSWDTRQMFF. V and J are TRDV2 and TRDJ3; TRDD3 agrees at 13 bases. The CDR3 runs to 20 residues. With 0 bases clipped from V and 0 bases from J, the junction kept 4 bases outside the gene matches. From germline, CDR1 is GEAIGNYY and CDR2 EKD.

This clone has just a few counts. Since a much larger clone is just one base distant, this may be a read error. Other DNA sequences from this sample encode an identical CDR3 as well. V gene TRDV2 combines with J gene TRDJ3; the match to TRDD3 covers 12 bases. This CDR3 contains 20 residues. V was pared by 3 bases and J by 1 base, with 9 bases of the junction left unmatched. CDR1 and CDR2 (germline): GEAIGNYY, EKD. CDR3 coding DNA: TGTGCCTGTGACTACTGGGGGATACAGGAGGGATCCTGGGACACCCGACAGATGTTTTTC. Amino acids: CACDYWGIQEGSWDTRQMFF.

The table lists this clone with a few counts. Since a far larger clone is one base different, this is likely a read error. V usage is TRDV2 and J usage is TRDJ3, with 10 nucleotides matching TRDD3. CDR1 and CDR2 from the germline V gene are GEAIGNYY and EKD. The CDR3 sequence is 17 residues long. As DNA, the CDR3 is TGTGCCTGTGACAGTACTGGGGGATCCTGGGGCACCCGACAGATGTTTTTC. It is translated as CACDSTGGSWGTRQMFF.

To note about this clone: A much larger clone lies a single base off, so this may be a read error. The same CDR3 also results from other DNA sequences found in this sample. This chain joins TRDV2 and TRDJ3; D not resolved. The CDR3 contains 14 residues. The V gene's germline CDR1 is GEAIGNYY and CDR2 EKD. CDR3 coding DNA: TGCGCCTGTGACACCGTCTGGGACACCCGACAGATGTTTTTC. Translation: CACDTVWDTRQMFF.

This clone was counted between two and nine times. TCRdb's listed protein matches a much larger clone and diverges from this DNA's translation at residue 4, likely through a read error; the protein shown comes from the DNA. The genes are TRDV2 and TRDJ3; D uncertain. This CDR3 has 17 residues. The germline V gene has CDR1 GEAIGNYY and CDR2 EKD. CDR3 in DNA: TGTGCCTGTGTCACCCTGTGGAGCTCCTGGGACACCCGACAGATGTTTTTC. This translates into CACVTLWSSWDTRQMFF.

A word on this clone: Relative to the germline gene, one junction end is altered; a read error may explain this. The chain links TRDV2 to TRDJ3; D might be TRDD2 or TRDD3, each matching 5 bases. Germline V lookup: CDR1 GEAIGNYY, CDR2 EKD. The CDR3 contains 18 residues. The CDR3 spells CACDTWGPFSWDTRQTFF. CDR3 sequence (DNA): TGTGCCTGTGACACCTGGGGACCCTTCTCCTGGGACACCCGACAGACGTTTTTC.

Turning to this clone: The protein recorded in TCRdb matches a much larger clone and deviates from this DNA's translation at residue 15, suggesting a read error; the protein here is obtained by translating the DNA. CDR3 amino acids: CACDVLGDSSWDTRRMFF. The CDR3 bases are TGTGCCTGTGACGTACTGGGGGATAGCTCCTGGGACACCCGACGGATGTTTTTC. The chain couples TRDV2 to TRDJ3, with 11 bases fitting TRDD3. CDR1 GEAIGNYY and CDR2 EKD come from the germline V gene. The CDR3 has 18 residues.

This clone was seen a handful of times. This DNA translates differently at residue 7 from the TCRdb protein, which is that of a much larger clone; a read error is likely, and the protein shown is the DNA's own translation. J is TRDJ2 and V is TRDV2; possibly TRDD3 for D (6 bases). Germline V CDR1 and CDR2: GEAIGNYY, EKD. Trimming removed 0 bases from V and 0 bases from J, with 10 bases in between. The CDR3 has 16 amino acids. CDR3 DNA sequence: TGTGCCTGTGACACCTTGAGGGATACTTTGACAGCACAACTCTTCTTT. Translated: CACDTLRDTLTAQLFF.

This clone has ten or more counts. A much larger clone lies a single base off, so this may be a read error. This CDR3 is also generated by other DNA sequences in the sample. The gene calls are TRDV2 and TRDJ3, with 8 positions matching TRDD3. The CDR3 consists of 18 residues. From germline, CDR1 is GEAIGNYY and CDR2 EKD. J lost 0 bases, V lost 3 bases, and 6 bases had no gene match. This chain's CDR3 is CACDVLGASSWDTRQMFF. The CDR3 nucleotides are TGTGCCTGTGACGTACTGGGGGCAAGCTCCTGGGACACCCGACAGATGTTTTTC.

About this clone: TCRdb records a much larger clone's protein for this DNA, with a difference at residue 15 that likely arises from a read error; the protein given is the translation of the DNA. V usage is TRDV2 and J usage is TRDJ3; D is perhaps TRDD3 (6 bases). The length of the CDR3 is 17 residues. Germline assignment: CDR1 GEAIGNYY and CDR2 EKD. The CDR3 protein is CACDTTGSSWDTRQLFF. Written as DNA, the CDR3 is TGTGCCTGTGACACCACTGGGAGCTCCTGGGACACCCGACAGCTGTTTTTC.

This clone is classed as medium-sized. Additional DNA sequences in this sample encode the identical CDR3. The chain joins TRDV2 to TRDJ2; 7 bases map to TRDD3. The trim removed 0 bases at V and 0 bases at J, leaving 3 bases unmatched. The length of the CDR3 is 16 residues. Germline CDR1 is GEAIGNYY and CDR2 is EKD. CDR3 sequence reads: CACDTVGGTLTAQLFF. The CDR3 DNA follows: TGTGCCTGTGACACCGTTGGGGGAACTTTGACAGCACAACTCTTCTTT.